Below are 10 T cell receptor beta chains sequenced from a single sample in a study of cytomegalovirus exposure and HLA in healthy donors. The PCR used 60 Vbeta and 13 Jbeta primers. Repertoires were generated with immunoSEQ multiplex PCR, while TCRdb's copy carries only in-frame clones and drops some. Of under 90,000 clones in the sample, 70% to 90% were seen once. Material: PBMCs. All receptors derive from a man between 18 and 35 years old in good health and CMV-seronegative.

This clone was found a few times. The chain links TRBV6-1 to TRBJ1-4, with 7 positions matching TRBD1. The CDR3 contains 16 residues. Trimming took 1 base from V and 8 from J; bases not matched to a gene: 10. Germline CDR1 is MNHNS and CDR2 is SASEGT. For the CDR3, the DNA is TGTGCCAGCAGTGAAGTTGTAGGCAGGGGGGACGAAAAACTGTTTTTT. Translating it yields CASSEVVGRGDEKLFF.

CDR3 DNA sequence: TGTGCCAGCAGTCGGGACACATCACGCACCGGGGAGCTGTTTTTT. This gives the protein CASSRDTSRTGELFF. J is TRBJ2-2 and V is TRBV9; tentative D call: TRBD1 (6 bases). The CDR3 runs to 15 residues. V lost 5 bases and J lost 4, with 15 bases in between. The V gene's germline CDR1 is SGDLS and CDR2 YYNGEE.

This rearrangement joins TRBV7-2 to TRBJ2-5; TRBD2 might be the D (7 bases). The CDR3 spans 16 residues. V was shortened by 1 base and J by 4 bases, with 16 bases between the two germline ends. The germline CDR1 and CDR2 sequences are SGHTA and FQGNSA. CDR3 nucleotide sequence: TGTGCCAGCAGCTTAGGTTTGGGGGGGGCAGGAGAGACCCAGTACTTC. It codes for CASSLGLGGAGETQYF.

This chain uses TRBV5-1 with TRBJ2-7, with TRBD2 matching 11 bases. Looked up from germline, CDR1 is SGHRS and CDR2 is YFSETQ. The CDR3 runs to 19 residues. With 0 bases clipped from V and 3 bases from J, the junction kept 14 bases outside the gene matches. The CDR3 loop reads CASSLGQGNRLAGFYEQYF. The CDR3 DNA follows: TGCGCCAGCAGCTTGGGACAGGGGAATCGACTAGCGGGGTTCTACGAGCAGTACTTC.

This rearrangement joins TRBV5-4 to TRBJ2-1, with TRBD2 identical over 9 bases. CDR3 size: 15 residues. Germline-derived CDR1 and CDR2 are SGHNT and YYREEE (reference sequence). With 0 bases clipped from V and 6 bases from J, the junction kept 4 bases outside the gene matches. CDR3 bases: TGTGCCAGCAGCTTGGCCGGACTAGCGCGCAATGAGCAGTTCTTC. It codes for CASSLAGLARNEQFF.

The chain is built from TRBV9 and TRBJ1-2; the D gene is possibly TRBD1 (5 bases). This CDR3 spans 12 amino acids. Between the trimmed V and J ends, which lost 7 bases and 2 bases, there was a span of 9 bases. Germline CDR1 reads SGDLS; CDR2 reads YYNGEE. The CDR3 nucleotides are TGTGCCAGCGGGGGGAAGAACTATGGCTACACCTTC. This sequence encodes CASGGKNYGYTF.

This chain connects TRBV5-1 to TRBJ2-3, with 11 bases lining up with TRBD2. CDR3 length: 14 residues. The germline V gene has CDR1 SGHRS and CDR2 YFSETQ. As DNA, the CDR3 is TGCGCTAGCGGGAGGGCCGGGGGCACAGATACGCAGTATTTT. This translates into CASGRAGGTDTQYF.

This chain joins TRBV7-9 and TRBJ1-1; maybe TRBD1 (5 bases). The CDR3 is 13 residues long. V lost 5 bases and J 1 base, leaving 8 bases between the germline ends. Germline V gives CDR1 SEHNR, CDR2 FQNEAQ (reference sequence). The CDR3 sequence: CASSQTENTEAFF. CDR3 in DNA: TGTGCCAGCAGCCAGACAGAGAACACTGAAGCTTTCTTT.

V gene TRBV4-1 combines with J gene TRBJ2-2; a weak D match, TRBD2 (6 bases). The germline V gene has CDR1 MGHRA and CDR2 YSYEKL. Trimming removed 3 bases at V and 4 bases at J, with 12 bases between. This CDR3 comprises 15 residues. The CDR3 region has the DNA TGCGCCAGCAGCCAGACGGGACTCCTCACCGGGGAGCTGTTTTTT. The encoded protein is CASSQTGLLTGELFF.

The count of this clone is one. One end of the junction fails to match germline, which may point to a read error. The J gene is TRBJ1-1, the V gene TRBV4-2, with 7 bases matching TRBD1. CDR3 length equals 16 residues. Germline assignment: CDR1 LGHNA and CDR2 YNFKEQ. The CDR3 DNA sequence: TGTGCCAGCAGTCTCCACAACACAGGGGCTGCCCCTGACGCTTTCTTT. This gives the protein CASSLHNTGAAPDAFF.